This entry lists 10 T cell receptor beta chains sequenced from one sample in a study of technical replicates of blood from several donors. TCRdb keeps only in-frame clones here, not all; method: immunoSEQ multiplex PCR. The sample records more than 75,000 clones, roughly 93% being singletons. What was sequenced was T cells isolated from PBMCs. The receptors originated from a human donor in good health.

The chain uses TRBV7-6 and TRBJ2-1; tentative D call: TRBD2 (6 bases). Germline assignment: CDR1 SGHVS and CDR2 FNYEAQ. Trimming removed 1 base at V and 6 bases at J, with 13 bases between. This CDR3 contains 15 residues. The CDR3 DNA sequence: TGTGCCAGCAGCTTAGGATGGGCAGCGGGCAATGAGCAGTTCTTC. This sequence encodes CASSLGWAAGNEQFF.

The rearrangement links TRBV7-5 to TRBJ1-1; TRBD1, as called in the table, went unchecked against the DNA. TRBV7-5 represents a pseudogene. There are 14 residues in the CDR3. CDR3 sequence reads: CVRSLTDRWTEAFF. The CDR3 DNA reads as TGTGTCAGAAGCTTAACAGACAGGTGGACTGAAGCTTTCTTT.

In nucleotides, the CDR3 is TGTGCCAGCAGCGATAGTGCGGACAGGGGTTTTAGGATGAACACTGAAGCTTTCTTT. It yields the protein CASSDSADRGFRMNTEAFF. The chain couples TRBV9 to TRBJ1-1, with 9 bases matching TRBD1. The V gene end was trimmed by 3 bases and the J gene end by 0 bases; junction bases not matched to a gene: 15. This CDR3 spans 19 amino acids. The germline gives CDR1 SGDLS, CDR2 YYNGEE.

V is TRBV4-1 and J is TRBJ2-7, with 10 bases aligning to TRBD1. Germline CDR1 is MGHRA and CDR2 is YSYEKL. J lost 4 bases, V lost 1 base, and 13 bases had no gene match. CDR3 length: 18 residues. CDR3 in DNA: TGCGCCAGCAGCCAAGTAGGGACAGGGGCCTACAGGCCTTACGAGCAGTACTTC. It yields the protein CASSQVGTGAYRPYEQYF.

The CDR3 coding sequence is TGTGCCAGCAGTACATTTTGGGACACATCTAGCGGATCGAACACCGGGGAGCTGTTTTTT. This sequence encodes CASSTFWDTSSGSNTGELFF. The rearrangement links TRBV28 to TRBJ2-2, with D possibly TRBD2 on 7 matching bases. V lost 5 bases and J 0 bases, leaving 25 bases between the germline ends. The CDR3 is 20 amino acids. The germline gives CDR1 MDHEN, CDR2 SYDVKM.

This clone was seen once. The rearrangement uses TRBV18 and TRBJ1-1; the match to TRBD1 covers 10 bases. Germline CDR1 reads KGHSH; CDR2 reads LQKENI. The CDR3 spans 18 residues. V was clipped by 2 bases and J by 7 bases; unmatched bases: 16. The CDR3: CASSPTLTGGRMRGEAFF. As DNA, the CDR3 is TGTGCCAGCTCACCAACCTTGACAGGGGGCCGGATGCGGGGTGAAGCTTTCTTT. The variable domain in full, completed from reference TRBV18 and TRBJ1-1, reads NAGVMQNPRHLVRRRGQEARLRCSPMKGHSHVYWYRQLPEEGLKFMVYLQKENIIDESGMPKERFSAEFPKEGPSILRIQQVVRGDSAAYFCASSPTLTGGRMRGEAFFGQGTRLTVV.

The chain recombines TRBV27 with TRBJ2-2, with D unclear. Trimming took off 10 bases at V and 4 bases at J, with 13 bases between the two ends. Germline CDR1 and CDR2: MNHEY and SMNVEV (reference sequence). The CDR3 consists of 13 residues. The CDR3 region has the DNA TGTGCCACCCGTTACTCCGCCACCGGGGAGCTGTTTTTT. Its translation is CATRYSATGELFF.

V gene TRBV7-9 combines with J gene TRBJ2-2; the match to TRBD1 covers 11 bases. The germline gives CDR1 SEHNR, CDR2 FQNEAQ (reference sequence). The junction had 4 bases not matched to a gene; V was cut back by 5 bases and J by 5 bases. This CDR3 has 15 amino acids. The CDR3 DNA sequence: TGTGCCAGCAGCCCCGGGACAGGGGGGACCGGGGAGCTGTTTTTT. This translates into CASSPGTGGTGELFF.

The genes are TRBV5-6 and TRBJ1-1; the D gene is possibly TRBD1 (6 bases). The germline gives CDR1 SGHDT, CDR2 YYEEEE. This CDR3 contains 13 residues. V was pared by 5 bases and J by 0 bases, with 8 bases between. Written as DNA, the CDR3 is TGTGCCAGCAGTGGACAGTTGAACACTGAAGCTTTCTTT. Its translation is CASSGQLNTEAFF.

This chain uses TRBV15 with TRBJ1-6; the D is unclear. Germline V gives CDR1 LNHNV, CDR2 YYDKDF (reference sequence). V was trimmed by 4 bases and J by 2 bases, leaving 15 bases between them. There are 17 residues in the CDR3. The CDR3 loop reads CATSTKGGWPYNSPLHF. For the CDR3, the DNA is TGTGCCACCAGCACCAAGGGAGGATGGCCCTATAATTCACCCCTCCACTTT.